Detailed here is one TCR beta chain. Its antigen is not known. This sample was taken from a study of Ad26.COV2.S vaccination and SARS-CoV-2 variants. The study's findings and limits: Measurement of non-spike TCR breadth gave similar results in vaccine and placebo recipients. Spike-specific CD8+ and CD4+ T cell responses reportedly showed substantial breadth after vaccination. Vaccinees displayed broader spike-specific TCR repertoires than placebo recipients. From the TCR breadth and depth analyses, total T cell responses may have been underestimated.

Per the germline V gene, CDR1 is SGHRS and CDR2 is YFSETQ. Germline trimming cut 5 bases from V and 5 bases from J; bases unmatched to any gene: 5. The CDR3 is 14 amino acids. Assay: immunoSEQ multiplex PCR; the TCRdb copy retains only in-frame clones and omits some. The data hold about 180,000 clones, with 87% observed a single time. The material was peripheral blood, obtained after recovery from COVID-19. The TCR originated in a human donor who had recovered from COVID-19. The chain carries TRBV5-1 and TRBJ2-2; TRBD1 agrees at 8 bases. As DNA, the CDR3 is TGCGCCAGCAGATCCCAGGGGGCGACCGGGGAGCTGTTTTTT. Translation: CASRSQGATGELFF.